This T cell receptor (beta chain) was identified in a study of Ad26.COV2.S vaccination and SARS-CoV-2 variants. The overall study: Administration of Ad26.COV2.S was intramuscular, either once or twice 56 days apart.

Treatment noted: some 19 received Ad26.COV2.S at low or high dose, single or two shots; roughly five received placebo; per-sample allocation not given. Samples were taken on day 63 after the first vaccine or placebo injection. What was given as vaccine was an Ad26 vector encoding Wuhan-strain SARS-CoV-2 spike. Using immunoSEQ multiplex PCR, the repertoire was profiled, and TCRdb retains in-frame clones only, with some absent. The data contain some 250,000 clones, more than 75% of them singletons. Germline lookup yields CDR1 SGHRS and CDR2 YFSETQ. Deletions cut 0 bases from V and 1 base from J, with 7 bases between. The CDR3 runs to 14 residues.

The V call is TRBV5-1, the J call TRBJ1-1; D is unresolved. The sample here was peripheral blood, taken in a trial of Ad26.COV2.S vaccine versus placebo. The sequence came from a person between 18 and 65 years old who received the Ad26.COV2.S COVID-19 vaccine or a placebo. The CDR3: CASSLVQQNTEAFF. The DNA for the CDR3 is TGCGCCAGCAGCTTGGTACAGCAGAACACTGAAGCTTTCTTT. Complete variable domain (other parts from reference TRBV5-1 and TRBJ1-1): KAGVTQTPRYLIKTRGQQVTLSCSPISGHRSVSWYQQTPGQGLQFLFEYFSETQRNKGNFPGRFSGRQFSNSRSEMNVSTLELGDSALYLCASSLVQQNTEAFFGQGTRLTVV.